Shown below are 6 T cell receptor beta chains from a single sample sequenced in a study of blood T cell repertoires in COVID-19. The data were produced by immunoSEQ multiplex PCR, yet TCRdb's version contains in-frame clones alone and is incomplete. This sample carries about 300,000 clones, about 91% of them seen once, and the ten largest clones take just under 7%. Source material: peripheral blood. The source is a woman aged 25 to 39 who had recovered from COVID-19.

This clone is a singleton in its sample. The rearrangement links TRBV5-6 to TRBJ1-1; TRBD1 aligns across 10 bases. CDR3 length: 13 amino acids. CDR1 is SGHDT and CDR2 is YYEEEE in the germline V gene. V was pared by 4 bases and J by 10 bases, with 7 bases of the junction left unmatched. In nucleotides, the CDR3 is TGTGCCAGCAGCACCGGGACAGGGGAAAGAGCTTTCTTT. Its protein is CASSTGTGERAFF.

In this sample, this clone turned up once. CDR3 residues: CASSTLSGVGETQYF. For the CDR3, the DNA is TGTGCCAGTAGTACCCTTAGCGGAGTGGGAGAGACCCAGTACTTC. The chain recombines TRBV19 with TRBJ2-5, with TRBD2 as a possible D gene (6 bases). The CDR3 loop spans 15 amino acids. Trimming pared 4 bases from V and 4 bases from J, leaving 16 bases between. The germline V gene encodes CDR1 LNHDA and CDR2 SQIVND (reference sequence).

This chain links TRBV10-3 with TRBJ2-7; 8 positions match TRBD1. Germline V gene sequence: CDR1 ENHRY, CDR2 SYGVKD. The ends lost 9 bases at V and 7 bases at J; junction bases unmatched: 11. This CDR3 comprises 13 residues. The CDR3 DNA reads as TGTGCCATTGGACAGGGTTCCCTCTGGGAGCAGTACTTC. It is translated as CAIGQGSLWEQYF.

The sample holds one count of this clone. This chain uses TRBV7-3 with TRBJ2-1, with 9 bases lining up with TRBD2. Germline V gives CDR1 SGHTA, CDR2 FQGTGA. This CDR3 has 16 amino acids. V was pared by 4 bases and J by 5 bases, with 9 bases of the junction left unmatched. CDR3 nucleotide sequence: TGTGCCAGCAGCTGGGATTTGAGCGGGGGGAACAATGAGCAGTTCTTC. Amino acids: CASSWDLSGGNNEQFF. The variable domain in full, completed from reference TRBV7-3 and TRBJ2-1, reads GAGVSQTPSNKVTEKGKYVELRCDPISGHTALYWYRQSLGQGPEFLIYFQGTGAADDSGLPNDRFFAVRPEGSVSTLKIQRTERGDSAVYLCASSWDLSGGNNEQFFGPGTRLTVL.

This clone was seen a single time. The chain couples TRBV6-5 to TRBJ2-7, with 7 bases fitting TRBD1. The V and J ends lost 6 bases and 6 bases, in that order; junction bases with no gene match: 11. The germline gives CDR1 MNHEY, CDR2 SVGAGI. The CDR3 extends over 14 amino acids. The CDR3 nucleotides are TGTGCCAGCAGCACAGCGAGGGGGCAGGTCGAGCAGTACTTC. It translates to CASSTARGQVEQYF.

This sequence joins TRBV3-1 (or the pseudogene TRBV3-2) and TRBJ2-7; a weak D match, TRBD1 (5 bases). In germline, CDR1 is LGHDT, CDR2 YNNKEL (reference sequence). The CDR3 runs 15 residues. V gave up 2 bases and J gave up 0 bases, with 11 bases separating them. Written as DNA, the CDR3 is TGTGCCAGCAGCCAAAGACAGCTTATCTCCTACGAGCAGTACTTC. Residues: CASSQRQLISYEQYF.